The entry below gives a single T cell receptor (beta chain) sequence along with its context. Original analysis: Amplification with reference gene primers provided the estimates of nucleated cell counts. Assay used: immunoSEQ multiplex PCR; TCRdb lists only in-frame clones, some missing. That table furnishes V, J and clone size, whereas the DNA furnished D and trimming. The sample includes fewer than 150,000 clones, about 88% of them seen just once. The V gene lost 3 bases and the J gene lost 8 bases, with 22 bases spanning the gap. Germline V CDR1 and CDR2: GTSNPN, SVGIG (reference sequence). The CDR3 spans 16 residues. This entry comes from a study of blood T cell repertoires in COVID-19.

This chain links TRBV30 with TRBJ1-4; D unresolved. The sequence was obtained from an older woman who had recovered from COVID-19. The sample comprised peripheral blood. The CDR3 loop reads CAWSQMGGGRGEKLFF. CDR3 DNA sequence: TGTGCCTGGAGCCAGATGGGTGGAGGGAGAGGAGAAAAACTGTTTTTT.